One and the same sample provided the 24 T cell receptor beta chains below, sequenced in a study of tumor-infiltrating lymphocytes in primary liver carcinoma. RNA and DNA were co-extracted from about 20-30 mg of unsorted bulk tissue. A primer in the constant region served to generate TCR beta cDNA from around 500 ng of total RNA. Three nested multiplex PCR rounds of slightly modified ARM-PCR generated TCR beta libraries. A C-beta reverse primer was combined with TRBV1-TRBV30 forward primers in the first two PCR rounds, and each round had approximately 9 cycles. Each CDR3 protein is one row after TCRdb ran MiXCR on the multiplex PCR reads. The data contain 40,000 to 50,000 distinct CDR3 sequences, over 70% of them singletons. The material sequenced was liver tumor tissue from sampling region 3. The subset is: tumor region T3, left-lateral pole. Receptors originate from a man aged 35 to 55 with primary liver carcinoma and hepatitis B virus infection.

Points on this clonotype: A read error is possible here, since a much larger clone lies one base away. J is TRBJ2-5 and V is TRBV5-4; D is ambiguous. The germline V gene has CDR1 SGHNT and CDR2 YYREEE (reference sequence). The CDR3 loop spans 15 amino acids. The CDR3 reads CASSLGLGNHETQYF. CDR3 nucleotides: TGTGCCAGCAGCTTAGGTCTCGGAAACCATGAGACCCAGTACTTC.

As for this clonotype: At one boundary the junction diverges from the germline segment, which might be a read error. The chain employs TRBV6-6 and TRBJ2-1; 10 bases match TRBD2. The CDR3 loop spans 15 amino acids. Germline values: CDR1 MNHNY, CDR2 SVGAGI (reference sequence). The CDR3 nucleotides are TGTGCCAACAGTGGGTCGGGACTAGCGTGGTATGAGCAGTTCTTC. Amino acid sequence: CANSGSGLAWYEQFF.

Notes on this clonotype: Being one base from a much bigger clone, this may be a read error. The rearrangement links TRBV2 to TRBJ2-2; D remains unclear. Germline V gene data show CDR1 as SNHLY and CDR2 as FYNNEI. There are 13 residues in the CDR3. The CDR3 sequence is CTSSPRDTGELFF. The CDR3 DNA follows: TGTACCAGCAGTCCCCGGGACACCGGGGAGCTGTTTTTT.

With regard to this clonotype: One end of the junction is discordant with germline, which a read error may explain. The gene calls are TRBV6-5 and TRBJ2-3; D unresolved. Germline-derived CDR1 and CDR2 are MNHEY and SVGAGI. The CDR3 runs to 15 residues. CDR3 amino acids: CVSSQAGFGTDTQYF. The CDR3 nucleotides read TGTGTCAGCAGTCAAGCAGGTTTTGGGACAGATACGCAGTATTTT.

This clonotype was picked up a small number of times. A much bigger clone sits one base away, suggesting this may be a read error. The chain joins TRBV30 to TRBJ2-3, with D unclear. The CDR3 totals 14 residues. In germline, CDR1 is GTSNPN, CDR2 SVGIG (reference sequence). CDR3 sequence reads: CARSRIDSTDTQYF. Written as DNA, the CDR3 is TGTGCCCGGAGTAGAATAGACAGCACAGATACGCAGTATTTT.

On this clonotype: A read error may account for a junction end that differs from germline. The rearrangement joins TRBV6-5 to TRBJ2-7; TRBD1 might be the D (6 bases). From germline, CDR1 is MNHEY and CDR2 SVGAGI. The CDR3 runs to 17 residues. The CDR3 loop is CPSSCRDTGRRGNEQYF. The CDR3 region has the DNA TGTCCCAGCAGTTGCCGGGACACCGGTAGGCGAGGGAACGAGCAGTACTTC.

There are many counts of this clonotype. The chain is built from TRBV29-1 and TRBJ1-3; D unresolved. With 4 bases removed from V and 2 bases from J, the gap between germline ends came to 6 bases. The CDR3 extends over 12 amino acids. The germline V gene encodes CDR1 SQVTM and CDR2 ANQGSEA. Here the CDR3 DNA reads TGCAGCGTTGTCCCAGCTGGAAACACCATATATTTT. Translation gives CSVVPAGNTIYF.

This clonotype was seen a single time. Sequence at one end of the junction differs from germline and may be a read error. The V call is TRBV6-5, the J call TRBJ2-7; 9 nucleotides agree with TRBD2. Germline-derived CDR1 and CDR2 are MNHEY and SVGAGI. The CDR3 spans 16 residues. The CDR3, as DNA: TGTACCAGCAGTCTCTTCTTAGCGGGAGAGGATTACGAGCAGTACTTC. Its translation is CTSSLFLAGEDYEQYF.

The chain employs TRBV29-1 and TRBJ2-1, with a tentative D call TRBD1 (6 bases). Germline V gives CDR1 SQVTM, CDR2 ANQGSEA. CDR3 length equals 11 residues. The V and J ends lost 6 bases and 12 bases respectively, with 15 bases between them. This chain's CDR3 is CSVPRGSGQFF. As DNA, the CDR3 is TGCAGCGTGCCCAGGGGAAGTGGGCAGTTCTTC.

A word on this clonotype: The missing conserved phenylalanine or tryptophan at the end of this CDR3 makes a read error likely. Written as DNA, the CDR3 is TGTGCCAGCGGCTGGTGGACAGGGAACCACTATGGCTACACCTTG. This codes for CASGWWTGNHYGYTL. This rearrangement joins TRBV7-8 to TRBJ1-2; 8 bases map to TRBD1. Germline V gene sequence: CDR1 SGHVS, CDR2 FQNEAQ. The CDR3 has 15 amino acids. After removal of 8 bases from V and 3 bases from J, the junction contained 11 bases not matched to a gene.

This clonotype was counted many times. The chain couples TRBV28 to TRBJ2-3; TRBD2 aligns across 13 bases. With V trimmed by 6 bases and J by 5 bases, 8 bases remained unmatched. Germline V gene data show CDR1 as MDHEN and CDR2 as SYDVKM. The CDR3 consists of 16 residues. The CDR3 reads CASSRGLAGEVDTQYF. The CDR3 coding sequence is TGTGCCAGCAGCCGCGGACTAGCGGGAGAGGTAGATACGCAGTATTTT.

To note about this clonotype: The junction shows a germline mismatch at one end, possibly a read error. The CDR3 sequence is CARSSPGQSTEASF. As DNA, the CDR3 is TGTGCCAGGAGTTCCCCGGGACAGTCCACTGAAGCTTCCTTT. The chain recombines TRBV6-5 with TRBJ1-1, with 7 nucleotides matching TRBD1. The CDR3 extends over 14 amino acids. Per germline, CDR1 MNHEY and CDR2 SVGAGI.

As regards this clonotype: This CDR3 is missing its conserved last phenylalanine or tryptophan, likely due to a read error. Because the CDR3's place on the DNA is in doubt, the DNA is left out and the CDR3 is given as listed by TCRdb. The chain couples TRBV11-3 to TRBJ1-1. The germline gives CDR1 SGHNT, CDR2 YENEEA. Termini included, the CDR3 measures 14 amino acids. The CDR3 sequence: CANSFTPMNTEALS.

This clonotype was observed a single time. The CDR3 carries no conserved terminal phenylalanine or tryptophan, so it likely arises from a read error. The rearrangement uses TRBV29-1 and TRBJ2-1; maybe TRBD1 (6 bases). The CDR3 has 15 amino acids. Germline V gene data show CDR1 as SQVTM and CDR2 as ANQGSEA. The CDR3 spells CSVHSGASSYNEQFL. DNA of the CDR3: TGCAGTGTACACTCAGGGGCGAGCTCCTACAATGAGCAGTTCTTA.

The V and J genes are TRBV4-1 and TRBJ2-1; perhaps TRBD2 as D (5 bases). V dropped 7 bases and J dropped 1 base, with 26 bases sitting between them. The germline V gene has CDR1 MGHRA and CDR2 YSYEKL. CDR3 size: 19 residues. CDR3 region: CASTFGSDHPYLSYNEQFF. Written as DNA, the CDR3 is TGCGCCAGCACCTTTGGTAGCGACCACCCATACTTATCCTACAATGAGCAGTTCTTC.

The chain joins TRBV6-6 to TRBJ2-4, with 14 nucleotides matching TRBD2. The germline V gene encodes CDR1 MNHNY and CDR2 SVGAGI (reference sequence). The CDR3 consists of 17 residues. The CDR3 nucleotides read TGTGGCACGTTGTGGTGGGGACTAGCGGGAGAAGAGGACATTCAGTACTTC. Its translation is CGTLWWGLAGEEDIQYF.

Notes on this clonotype: One end of the junction is discordant with germline, which a read error may explain. The chain joins TRBV6-1 to TRBJ2-5, with 8 bases lining up with TRBD2. The CDR3 is 14 amino acids. The germline CDR1 and CDR2 sequences are MNHNS and SASEGT. As DNA, the CDR3 is TGTGCCAGCGAGCTTAGCGGGACCCAAGAGACCCGGTACTTC. Residues: CASELSGTQETRYF.

This chain uses TRBV1 with TRBJ2-5; the table gives TRBD2 as D, unverified against the DNA. TRBV1 is a pseudogene locus. This CDR3 is 15 amino acids long. The CDR3 spells CTSSPSQRAQETQYF. CDR3 DNA: TGCACCAGCAGCCCCTCGCAGAGGGCCCAAGAGACCCAGTACTTC.

Comment on this clonotype: As the CDR3 is not closed by the conserved phenylalanine or tryptophan, this likely results from a read error. V is TRBV12-3 or TRBV12-4 and J is TRBJ2-1, with 8 positions matching TRBD1. This CDR3 contains 16 residues. The V and J ends lost 3 bases and 9 bases, in that order; junction bases with no gene match: 13. The CDR3 loop is CASSLPGTGLRGEQFS. Here the CDR3 DNA reads TGTGCCAGCAGTTTGCCCGGGACAGGACTCCGGGGTGAGCAGTTCTCC.

A note on this clonotype: The germline gene is not matched at one end of the junction; a read error may be the cause. This chain connects TRBV6-1 to TRBJ1-5; tentative D call: TRBD2 (6 bases). Near its end, the DNA agrees better with TRBJ2-3, so the J call may be wrong. The CDR3 length is 14 residues. Germline V gene sequence: CDR1 MNHNS, CDR2 SASEGT. This CDR3 reads CANSGGSSNQPQYF. CDR3 coding DNA: TGTGCCAACAGTGGAGGGTCTAGCAATCAGCCCCAGTATTTT.

Comment on this clonotype: The CDR3 end shows no conserved phenylalanine or tryptophan, and so a read error is likely. The V call is TRBV11-2, the J call TRBJ2-1; D unclear. This CDR3 is built from 12 residues. Germline V lookup: CDR1 SGHAT, CDR2 FQNNGV. CDR3 in amino acids: CVSCPEYNEQFL. DNA for the CDR3: TGTGTCAGCTGCCCGGAGTACAATGAGCAGTTCTTA.

The V gene is TRBV11-2, the J gene TRBJ2-7, with 15 bases matching TRBD2. Germline V gene sequence: CDR1 SGHAT, CDR2 FQNNGV. Trimming removed 5 bases from V and 4 bases from J; junction bases left unmatched: 12. The CDR3 spans 18 residues. CDR3 sequence (DNA): TGTGCCAGCAGCCTACCCATTGGACTAGCGGGAGGGGGGTACGAGCAGTACTTC. It is translated as CASSLPIGLAGGGYEQYF.

In the case of this clonotype: A read error may be the cause here, since a much bigger clone is one base away. The V gene is TRBV11-2, the J gene TRBJ2-3; D remains unclear. This CDR3 contains 15 residues. V dropped 0 bases and J dropped 0 bases, with 7 bases sitting between them. The germline gives CDR1 SGHAT, CDR2 FQNNGV. The CDR3 sequence: CASSLDPASTDTQYF. CDR3 in DNA: TGTGCCAGCAGCTTAGATCCGGCTAGCACAGATACGCAGTATTTT.

This clonotype was counted only a few times. Since a much larger clone is just one base distant, this may be a read error. This chain joins TRBV5-5 and TRBJ2-5; 13 positions match TRBD2. The CDR3 spans 18 residues. Germline V gene data show CDR1 as SGHKS and CDR2 as YYEKEE (reference sequence). CDR3 nucleotides: TGTGCCAGCAGCCGGGGACTAGCGGGAAGAGGGTACCAAGAGACCCAGCACTTC. This translates into CASSRGLAGRGYQETQHF.